Following are 7 T cell receptor beta chains from one sample sequenced in a study of T cell clusters in autoimmune cytopenias. TRB was amplified by touch-down multiplex PCR, primer pools A and B combined. TCRdb reanalyzed the multiplex PCR reads, giving one entry per CDR3 protein sequence and no DNA. The repertoire table contains about 3,500 distinct CDR3 sequences. TRB was amplified from roughly 250 ng of peripheral blood genomic DNA per sample. Material for sequencing was peripheral blood. The receptors were gathered from a human donor with an autoimmune cytopenia or autoimmune hepatitis (not recorded which).

The chain joins TRBV28 to TRBJ2-5. Germline-derived CDR1 and CDR2 are MDHEN and SYDVKM. CDR3 length: 12 amino acids. The CDR3 reads CASSFSYNEQYF.

This clonotype registers medium-sized by frequency. The J gene is TRBJ1-4, the V gene TRBV30; with no DNA, the TCRdb D assignment of TRBD1 cannot be verified. Germline V lookup: CDR1 GTSNPN, CDR2 SVGIG (reference sequence). The CDR3 has 14 amino acids. The CDR3: CAWSFGRGYEKLFF.

This clonotype is labeled medium-sized based on frequency. The V gene is TRBV18, the J gene TRBJ2-4. Germline V CDR1 and CDR2: KGHSH, LQKENI. The CDR3 runs 14 residues. The CDR3 spells CASSPPSLKNIQYF.

According to its frequency, this clonotype is medium-sized. The chain employs TRBV24-1 and TRBJ1-4. The CDR3 has 13 residues. Germline assignment: CDR1 KGHDR and CDR2 SFDVKD. CDR3 region: CATSDSLNEKLFF.

This clonotype registers large (0.1 to 1%) by frequency. V usage is TRBV27 and J usage is TRBJ2-1; TCRdb's assignment of TRBD2 cannot be checked, as there is no DNA. The CDR3 is 13 residues long. CDR1 is MNHEY, CDR2 SMNVEV, per germline (reference sequence). The CDR3 spells CASGPFGRNEQFF.

The V gene is TRBV5-1, the J gene TRBJ2-5; TCRdb indicates TRBD1, and absent DNA this call remains unverified. The CDR3 runs 12 residues. Germline assignment: CDR1 SGHRS and CDR2 YFSETQ. CDR3 sequence: CASRRDRETQYF.

This clonotype is deemed medium-sized (0.01 to 0.1%) by its frequency. The chain links TRBV12-3 or TRBV12-4 to TRBJ1-2; there is no DNA to check the TCRdb D call of TRBD1. The CDR3 is made up of 15 amino acids. This CDR3 is CASSLGGRENYGYTF.